These 31 T cell receptor beta chains originate from one sample sequenced in a study of monozygotic twins with inflammatory bowel disease. TCRdb reanalyzed the 5' RACE reads, giving one entry per CDR3 protein sequence and no DNA. This table holds about 160,000 distinct CDR3 sequences. Source material: blood. All receptors derive from a human donor with ulcerative colitis or Crohn's disease, or a healthy co-twin of an affected twin (not recorded which).

The rearrangement joins TRBV5-1 to TRBJ2-6. CDR3 length: 15 amino acids. Germline CDR1 and CDR2: SGHRS and YFSETQ. The CDR3 loop is CASSLTTAGANVLTF.

V gene TRBV5-1 combines with J gene TRBJ2-5; TCRdb outputs TRBD2, but without DNA this stays unchecked. The CDR3 totals 16 residues. The V gene's germline CDR1 is SGHRS and CDR2 YFSETQ. CDR3 sequence: CASSLTGLPSQETQYF.

This chain links TRBV5-6 with TRBJ2-7; TCRdb's assignment of TRBD2 cannot be checked, as there is no DNA. This CDR3 spans 17 amino acids. Looked up from germline, CDR1 is SGHDT and CDR2 is YYEEEE. CDR3 protein: CASSLEVGSGRPYEQYF.

This CDR3 is CASSLRGNQPQHF. This chain uses TRBV12-3 or TRBV12-4 with TRBJ1-5; TCRdb proposes TRBD1, but this gene call is untestable without DNA. This CDR3 comprises 13 residues.

The gene calls are TRBV12-3 or TRBV12-4 and TRBJ1-5. CDR3 length equals 14 residues. The CDR3 protein is CASSLSKGNQPQHF.

The gene calls are TRBV5-1 and TRBJ2-3; TCRdb reports TRBD1, a call that lacks DNA to check it against. CDR3 length equals 14 residues. The germline V gene has CDR1 SGHRS and CDR2 YFSETQ. CDR3 sequence: CASSRQGARDTQYF. Combining the CDR3 with reference TRBV5-1 and TRBJ2-3 gives the whole variable domain KAGVTQTPRYLIKTRGQQVTLSCSPISGHRSVSWYQQTPGQGLQFLFEYFSETQRNKGNFPGRFSGRQFSNSRSEMNVSTLELGDSALYLCASSRQGARDTQYFGPGTRLTVL.

This chain connects TRBV6-5 to TRBJ2-1; TCRdb indicates TRBD2, and absent DNA this call remains unverified. Per germline, CDR1 MNHEY and CDR2 SVGAGI. This CDR3 has 15 amino acids. CDR3 loop: CASSYLRVTYNEQFF.

J is TRBJ2-1 and V is TRBV23-1; no DNA is available, so the TRBD1 call from TCRdb remains unchecked. TRBV23-1 is known as an ORF, though its function is uncertain. The CDR3 covers 15 residues. This CDR3 reads CASRGVGASYNEQFF.

J is TRBJ1-1 and V is TRBV20-1; TCRdb's D gene call, TRBD1, goes unchecked for lack of DNA. This CDR3 has 11 amino acids. The V gene's germline CDR1 is DFQATT and CDR2 SNEGSKA (reference sequence). CDR3 residues: CSARGQAHAFF.

This sequence joins TRBV7-9 and TRBJ2-7. Per germline, CDR1 SEHNR and CDR2 FQNEAQ (reference sequence). The CDR3 contains 11 residues. The CDR3: CASSPGYEQYF.

The rearrangement joins TRBV7-2 to TRBJ2-1; TCRdb names TRBD2, which stays unverified in the absence of DNA. This CDR3 has 14 residues. From germline, CDR1 is SGHTA and CDR2 FQGNSA. Here the CDR3 reads CASSSTLLGKEQFF.

The gene calls are TRBV5-1 and TRBJ1-1. The CDR3 loop spans 13 amino acids. In germline, CDR1 is SGHRS, CDR2 YFSETQ. This CDR3 is CASSLNGDTEAFF.

V gene TRBV7-2 combines with J gene TRBJ2-7; the D call of TRBD1 rests on TCRdb alone, since no DNA is present to check it. The CDR3 covers 15 residues. Germline loops: CDR1 SGHTA, CDR2 FQGNSA. The CDR3 here is CASSSAGAGGFEQYF.

The chain uses TRBV11-2 and TRBJ1-6; TCRdb names TRBD1, which stays unverified in the absence of DNA. Looked up from germline, CDR1 is SGHAT and CDR2 is FQNNGV. The CDR3 runs to 15 residues. The CDR3: CASSSTGMRISPLHF.

The rearrangement links TRBV20-1 to TRBJ2-7; TCRdb's assignment of TRBD2 cannot be checked, as there is no DNA. Germline CDR1 reads DFQATT; CDR2 reads SNEGSKA (reference sequence). The CDR3 runs 14 residues. CDR3 in amino acids: CSAYSDVETYEQYF.

V usage is TRBV12-5 and J usage is TRBJ2-5. The germline V gene has CDR1 LGHNT and CDR2 FRNRAP. CDR3 length: 13 amino acids. The CDR3: CASGLDFQETQYF.

The chain links TRBV6-1 to TRBJ2-1; lacking DNA, the TRBD2 call made by TCRdb goes unchecked. This CDR3 contains 15 residues. CDR1 and CDR2 (germline): MNHNS, SASEGT. The CDR3 sequence is CASSQREGGYNEQFF.

The chain links TRBV10-3 to TRBJ2-7. This CDR3 region has 11 residues. Germline lookup yields CDR1 ENHRY and CDR2 SYGVKD. CDR3 residues: CAISESLEQYF.

The chain joins TRBV6-2 or TRBV6-3 to TRBJ2-5; TCRdb designates TRBD2, a call that cannot be tested without DNA. The CDR3 totals 15 residues. The V gene's germline CDR1 is MNHEY and CDR2 SVGEGT. The CDR3 spells CASSLGLAGYETQYF.

V usage is TRBV5-1 and J usage is TRBJ1-6. This CDR3 comprises 16 residues. Germline V gene sequence: CDR1 SGHRS, CDR2 YFSETQ. CDR3 amino acids: CASSLTDSLNNSPLHF.

This chain uses TRBV7-3 with TRBJ2-1; TCRdb calls TRBD1, which cannot be checked without DNA. CDR3 length: 18 amino acids. Per the germline V gene, CDR1 is SGHTA and CDR2 is FQGTGA. The CDR3 protein is CASSLTLSGTGAYNEQFF.

The rearrangement joins TRBV27 to TRBJ1-1. CDR1 is MNHEY, CDR2 SMNVEV, per germline (reference sequence). The CDR3 has 14 residues. The CDR3 protein is CASSFFAGNTEAFF.

The chain combines TRBV27 with TRBJ2-2. CDR3 length: 12 amino acids. Germline CDR1 and CDR2: MNHEY and SMNVEV (reference sequence). The CDR3 here is CASHRNTGELFF.

This chain joins TRBV12-3 or TRBV12-4 and TRBJ1-5; the TRBD1 assignment by TCRdb is unverifiable without DNA. This CDR3 comprises 15 residues. This CDR3 is CASRAGTGANQPQHF.

This rearrangement joins TRBV12-3 or TRBV12-4 to TRBJ2-2. The CDR3 runs 14 residues. CDR3 sequence: CASSSAKNTGELFF.

The chain couples TRBV10-3 to TRBJ2-1; checking the TCRdb D call of TRBD2 is not possible without DNA. This CDR3 is built from 15 residues. From germline, CDR1 is ENHRY and CDR2 SYGVKD. Here the CDR3 reads CAIATGTSGRNEQFF.

The chain links TRBV10-3 to TRBJ2-4; checking the TCRdb D call of TRBD2 is not possible without DNA. Germline assignment: CDR1 ENHRY and CDR2 SYGVKD. The CDR3 is made up of 15 amino acids. This chain's CDR3 is CAISESLAGESIQYF.

The rearrangement uses TRBV27 and TRBJ1-1; TCRdb picks TRBD1, but there is no DNA to check that call. CDR3 length: 15 amino acids. CDR1 MNHEY and CDR2 SMNVEV come from the germline V gene (reference sequence). CDR3 region: CASVRGGDMNTEAFF.

J is TRBJ2-7 and V is TRBV5-1; the D gene TCRdb calls, TRBD2, cannot be checked with no DNA. This CDR3 has 16 residues. CDR1 and CDR2 from the germline V gene are SGHRS and YFSETQ. The CDR3 region is CASSLFSGLARNEQYF. The whole variable domain, filled in from reference TRBV5-1 and TRBJ2-7, reads KAGVTQTPRYLIKTRGQQVTLSCSPISGHRSVSWYQQTPGQGLQFLFEYFSETQRNKGNFPGRFSGRQFSNSRSEMNVSTLELGDSALYLCASSLFSGLARNEQYFGPGTRLTVT.

The gene calls are TRBV28 and TRBJ2-3; TCRdb lists TRBD1, though no DNA is available to test this call. There are 13 residues in the CDR3. CDR1 and CDR2 from the germline V gene are MDHEN and SYDVKM. The CDR3 region is CASSTGTGNTQYF.

The chain is built from TRBV5-1 and TRBJ2-7; TCRdb indicates TRBD1, and absent DNA this call remains unverified. The CDR3 is 13 residues long. Germline CDR1 and CDR2: SGHRS and YFSETQ. The chain's CDR3 is CASSLTNRDEQYF.